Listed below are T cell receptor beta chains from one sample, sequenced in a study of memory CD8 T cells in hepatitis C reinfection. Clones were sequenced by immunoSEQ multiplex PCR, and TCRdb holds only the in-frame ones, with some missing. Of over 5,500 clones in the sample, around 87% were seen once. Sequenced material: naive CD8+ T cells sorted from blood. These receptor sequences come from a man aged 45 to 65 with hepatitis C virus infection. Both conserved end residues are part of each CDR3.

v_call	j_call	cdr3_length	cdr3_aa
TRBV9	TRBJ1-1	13	CASSLNGQAEAFF
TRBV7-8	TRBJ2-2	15	CASSLTSGMTGELFF
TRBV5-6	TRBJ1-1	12	CASSVGVAEAFF
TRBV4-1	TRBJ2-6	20	CASSQGRGGQGSNGANVLTF
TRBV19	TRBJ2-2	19	CASSIQLAGAGYWAGELFF
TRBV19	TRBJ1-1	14	CASRVQGGNTEAFF
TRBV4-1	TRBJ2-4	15	CASSQVLLAKNIQYF
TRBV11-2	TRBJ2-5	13	CASSLETGSPQYF
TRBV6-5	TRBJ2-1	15	CASSRTSGGSAEQFF
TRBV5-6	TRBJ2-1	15	CASSSSGRADNEQFF
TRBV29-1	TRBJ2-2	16	CSVRGLAGVGTGELFF
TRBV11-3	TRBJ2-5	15	CASSLPGQGIETQYF
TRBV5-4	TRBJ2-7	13	CASSLEDSYEQYF
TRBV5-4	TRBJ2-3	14	CASSPGRDTDTQYF
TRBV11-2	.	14	CASSLAPGGNEQYF
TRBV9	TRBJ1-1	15	CASSSRQGLNTEAFF
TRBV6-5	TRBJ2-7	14	CASSYAGRSHEQYF
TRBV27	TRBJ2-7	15	CASSSMDSASYEQYF
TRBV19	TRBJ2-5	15	CASSISGQGLSEQYF
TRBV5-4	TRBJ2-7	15	CASSPGLAGSYEQYF
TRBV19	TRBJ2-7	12	CASKGGSYEQYF
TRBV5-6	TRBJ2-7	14	CASSLDSGSYEQYF
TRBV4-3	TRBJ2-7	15	CASSQEGQGSYEQYF
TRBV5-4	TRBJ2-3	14	CASSRSGYTDTQYF
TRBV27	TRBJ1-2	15	CASSLYGTENYGYTF
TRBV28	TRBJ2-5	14	CASSSTGTQETQYF
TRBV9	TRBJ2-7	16	CASSVAGGTSFREQYF